Sequencing of this T cell receptor (beta chain) was carried out in a study of T cell responses to AZD1222 COVID-19 vaccine. General observations from the study: Across spike, vaccine-associated CD4 TCRs were found, dominant at 160-218 and 743-854.

To note about this clone: The target antigen is unknown.

Assay: immunoSEQ multiplex PCR; the TCRdb copy retains only in-frame clones and omits some. This sample carries approximately 89,000 clones, roughly 86% of them seen once, and the ten largest clones take 5.5% to 6%. Pooled in the analysis were second doses at about 4 or about 12 weeks. The sequence came from an adult who received the AZD1222 COVID-19 vaccine. The sequencing used peripheral blood, collected 28 days after the second AZD1222 dose.

The CDR3 DNA is TGCGCCAGCAGCGTAGGGAGCGGCACAATCACCTACGAGCAGTACTTC. Its protein product is CASSVGSGTITYEQYF. This chain uses TRBV5-1 with TRBJ2-7; perhaps TRBD2 as D (5 bases). Per the germline V gene, CDR1 is SGHRS and CDR2 is YFSETQ. The CDR3 totals 16 residues. The germline V and J ends were trimmed by 4 bases and 2 bases, with 19 bases remaining between them.